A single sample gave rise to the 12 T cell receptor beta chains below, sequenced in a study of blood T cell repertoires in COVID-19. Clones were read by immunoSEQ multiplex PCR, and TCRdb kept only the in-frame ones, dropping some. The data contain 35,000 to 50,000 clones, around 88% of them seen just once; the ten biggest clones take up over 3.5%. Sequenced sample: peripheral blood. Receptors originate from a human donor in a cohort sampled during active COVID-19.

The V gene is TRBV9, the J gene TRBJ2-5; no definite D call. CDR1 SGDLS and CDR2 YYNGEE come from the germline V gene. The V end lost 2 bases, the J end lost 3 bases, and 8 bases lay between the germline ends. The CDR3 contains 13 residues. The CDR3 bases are TGTGCCAGCAGCGTGACACCGGAAGAGACCCAGTACTTC. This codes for CASSVTPEETQYF.

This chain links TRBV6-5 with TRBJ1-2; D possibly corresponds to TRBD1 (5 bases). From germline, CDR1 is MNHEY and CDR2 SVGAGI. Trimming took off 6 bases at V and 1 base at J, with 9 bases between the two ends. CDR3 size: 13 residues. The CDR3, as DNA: TGTGCCAGCAGGTTACAGGTTAACTATGGCTACACCTTC. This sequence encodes CASRLQVNYGYTF.

The CDR3 region has the DNA TGTGCCAGTAGTACCCGAATTTTCCAGGGGACCCCGAACACCGGGGAGCTGTTTTTT. Translation gives CASSTRIFQGTPNTGELFF. This chain uses TRBV19 with TRBJ2-2, with TRBD1 as a possible D gene (6 bases). The CDR3 runs to 19 residues. Trimming stripped 4 bases from V and 0 bases from J, with 21 bases between. Germline V gene lookup returns CDR1 LNHDA and CDR2 SQIVND (reference sequence).

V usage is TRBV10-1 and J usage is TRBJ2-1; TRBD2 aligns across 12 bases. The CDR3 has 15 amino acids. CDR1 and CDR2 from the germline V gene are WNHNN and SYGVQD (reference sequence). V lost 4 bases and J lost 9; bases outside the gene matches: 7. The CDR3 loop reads CASSGLAGVRGEQFF. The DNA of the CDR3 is TGCGCCAGCAGTGGACTAGCGGGAGTACGGGGTGAGCAGTTCTTC.

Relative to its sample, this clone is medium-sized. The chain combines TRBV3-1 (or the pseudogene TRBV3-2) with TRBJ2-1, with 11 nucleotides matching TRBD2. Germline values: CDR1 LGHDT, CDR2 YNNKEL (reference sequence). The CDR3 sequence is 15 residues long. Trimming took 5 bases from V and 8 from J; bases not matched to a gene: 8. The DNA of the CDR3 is TGTGCCAGCAGCGTCGTAGCGGGGGGGTTGGATGAGCAGTTCTTC. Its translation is CASSVVAGGLDEQFF.

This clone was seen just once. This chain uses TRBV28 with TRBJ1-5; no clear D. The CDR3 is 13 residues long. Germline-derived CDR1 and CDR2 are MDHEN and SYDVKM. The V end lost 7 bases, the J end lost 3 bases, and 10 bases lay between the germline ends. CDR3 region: CASKREINQPQHF. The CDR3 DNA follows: TGTGCCAGCAAACGGGAAATCAATCAGCCCCAGCATTTT.

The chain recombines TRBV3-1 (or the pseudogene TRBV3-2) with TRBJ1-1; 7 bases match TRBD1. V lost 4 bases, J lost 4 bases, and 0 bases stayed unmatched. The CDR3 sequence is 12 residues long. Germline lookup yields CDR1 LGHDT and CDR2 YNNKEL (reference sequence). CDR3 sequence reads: CASSPGGTEAFF. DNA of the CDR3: TGTGCCAGCAGCCCAGGGGGCACTGAAGCTTTCTTT.

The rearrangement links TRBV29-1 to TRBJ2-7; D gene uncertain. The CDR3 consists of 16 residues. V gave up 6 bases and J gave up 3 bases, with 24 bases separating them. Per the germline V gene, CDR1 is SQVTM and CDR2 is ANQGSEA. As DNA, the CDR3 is TGCAGCGTATTTCTCTCTACCCCCGGTACTAACTACGAGCAGTACTTC. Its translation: CSVFLSTPGTNYEQYF.

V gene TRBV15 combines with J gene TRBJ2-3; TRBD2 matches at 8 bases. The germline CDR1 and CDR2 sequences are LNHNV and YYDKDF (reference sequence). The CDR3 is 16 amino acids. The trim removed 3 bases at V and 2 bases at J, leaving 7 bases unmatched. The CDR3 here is CATSRNLAGNTDTQYF. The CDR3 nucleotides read TGTGCCACCAGCAGGAACTTAGCGGGGAACACAGATACGCAGTATTTT.

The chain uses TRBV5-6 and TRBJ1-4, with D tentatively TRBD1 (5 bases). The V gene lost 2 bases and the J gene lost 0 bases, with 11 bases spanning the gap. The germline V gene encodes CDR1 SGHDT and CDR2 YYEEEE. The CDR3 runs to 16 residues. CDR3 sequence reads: CASSFDGGTTNEKLFF. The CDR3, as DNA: TGTGCCAGCAGCTTTGACGGGGGAACAACTAATGAAAAACTGTTTTTT.

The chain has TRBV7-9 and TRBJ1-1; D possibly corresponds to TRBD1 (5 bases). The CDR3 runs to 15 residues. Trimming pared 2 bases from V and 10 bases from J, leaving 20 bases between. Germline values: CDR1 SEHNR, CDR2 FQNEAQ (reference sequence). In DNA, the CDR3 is TGTGCCAGCAGCTTACGGGGCGGGGACTCCGAAGGAGCTTTCTTT. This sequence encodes CASSLRGGDSEGAFF.

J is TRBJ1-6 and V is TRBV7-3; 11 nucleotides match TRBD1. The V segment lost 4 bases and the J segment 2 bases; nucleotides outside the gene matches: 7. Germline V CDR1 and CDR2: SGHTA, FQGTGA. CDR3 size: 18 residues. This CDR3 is CASSSPRDRGTYNSPLHF. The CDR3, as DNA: TGTGCCAGCAGCTCACCCCGGGACAGGGGGACCTATAATTCACCCCTCCACTTT. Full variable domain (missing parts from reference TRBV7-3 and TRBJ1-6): GAGVSQTPSNKVTEKGKYVELRCDPISGHTALYWYRQSLGQGPEFLIYFQGTGAADDSGLPNDRFFAVRPEGSVSTLKIQRTERGDSAVYLCASSSPRDRGTYNSPLHFGNGTRLTVT.